The TCR beta chain described here comes from a study of monozygotic twins with inflammatory bowel disease. CDR3 length: 14 residues. The germline V gene has CDR1 SGHVS and CDR2 FNYEAQ. Following a re-call of the 5' RACE reads, TCRdb has one entry per CDR3 protein and lacks DNA. The sample totals 170,000 or so distinct CDR3 sequences. This receptor was obtained from a human donor with ulcerative colitis or Crohn's disease, or a healthy co-twin of an affected twin (not recorded which). V usage is TRBV7-6 and J usage is TRBJ1-1; the D call from TCRdb, TRBD1, cannot be confirmed without DNA. The material sequenced was blood. The CDR3 protein is CASSPPGQGTEAFF. Full variable domain (missing parts from reference TRBV7-6 and TRBJ1-1): GAGVSQSPRYKVTKRGQDVALRCDPISGHVSLYWYRQALGQGPEFLTYFNYEAQQDKSGLPNDRFSAERPEGSISTLTIQRTEQRDSAMYRCASSPPGQGTEAFFGQGTRLTVV.